The 7 T cell receptor beta chains below all came from one sample that was sequenced in a study of Ad26.COV2.S vaccination and SARS-CoV-2 variants (dated by TCRdb to the early 2020s). The sample's treatment or condition, from its label and the paper: approximately 18 received Ad26.COV2.S at low or high dose, single or two shots; about 5 received placebo; per-sample allocation not given. Repertoires of vaccine and placebo recipients were sequenced from samples collected on day 63 after the first injection. Library generation was performed with the immunoSEQ multiplex PCR assay. TCRdb re-hosts the immuneACCESS table, in-frame sequences only. Its copies lack some clones; in the studies checked, an unresolved V gene accounts for under half of them, and the cause for the rest is not known. The sample table holds hundreds of thousands of clones, of which roughly nine tenths were seen once. Approximately 5.9% of the sample goes to the ten largest clones.

The sequencing used peripheral blood, collected in a trial of Ad26.COV2.S vaccine versus placebo. The source is a person aged 18-60 years who received the Ad26.COV2.S COVID-19 vaccine or a placebo.

The V and J genes are TRBV5-1 and TRBJ1-2; D is ambiguous. The CDR3 has 14 amino acids. The V end was cut by 4 bases, the J end by 2 bases, with 12 bases between. The germline V gene encodes CDR1 SGHRS and CDR2 YFSETQ. CDR3 amino acids: CASSNPTANYGYTF. CDR3 DNA sequence: TGCGCCAGCAGCAACCCTACAGCCAACTATGGCTACACCTTC.

The V call is TRBV6-5, the J call TRBJ2-1, with TRBD2 matching 7 bases. The CDR3 consists of 12 residues. Losses at the gene ends were 5 bases for V and 12 bases for J; bases not matched to a gene: 7. Per germline, CDR1 MNHEY and CDR2 SVGAGI. CDR3 DNA: TGTGCCAGCAGTCCTGGACTAGAGGTGCAGTTCTTC. Encoded protein: CASSPGLEVQFF.

This chain links TRBV7-2 with TRBJ2-5; TRBD1 agrees at 7 bases. This CDR3 comprises 18 residues. V trimming: 5 bases; J trimming: 2 bases; junction bases outside the gene matches: 17. Germline CDR1 reads SGHTA; CDR2 reads FQGNSA. The CDR3 nucleotides read TGTGCCAGCAGCCCAGGGGGAATTCGGGGCATACTACAAGAGACCCAGTACTTC. Its protein is CASSPGGIRGILQETQYF.

The chain has TRBV6-5 and TRBJ2-7, with a tentative D call TRBD2 (5 bases). Germline lookup yields CDR1 MNHEY and CDR2 SVGAGI. The V and J ends lost 6 bases and 5 bases respectively, with 14 bases between them. The CDR3 runs to 13 residues. Written as DNA, the CDR3 is TGTGCCAGCAGAGCCACTAGGGCCCACGAGCAGTACTTC. This translates into CASRATRAHEQYF.

The chain links TRBV7-2 to TRBJ2-7, with D uncertain. Germline assignment: CDR1 SGHTA and CDR2 FQGNSA. V lost 5 bases and J 5 bases, leaving 13 bases between the germline ends. The length of the CDR3 is 13 residues. The CDR3 DNA sequence: TGTGCCAGCAGCCCTCTTCCTCGGGACGAGCAGTACTTC. It translates to CASSPLPRDEQYF.

The rearrangement links TRBV28 to TRBJ1-2; D might be TRBD1 (6 bases). With 7 bases removed from V and 4 bases from J, the gap between germline ends came to 16 bases. The CDR3 runs to 14 residues. The V gene's germline CDR1 is MDHEN and CDR2 SYDVKM. This CDR3 is CASNGPTGVYGYTF. DNA of the CDR3: TGTGCCAGCAACGGTCCGACAGGCGTCTATGGCTACACCTTC.

Here the CDR3 DNA reads TGTGCCAGTAGTGTGGCAAGGGACAGCACAGATACGCAGTATTTT. Protein sequence: CASSVARDSTDTQYF. The chain combines TRBV19 with TRBJ2-3; D is tentatively TRBD1 or TRBD2 (5 bases each). Germline CDR1 is LNHDA and CDR2 is SQIVND (reference sequence). V was pared by 5 bases and J by 0 bases, with 12 bases between. This CDR3 comprises 15 residues.